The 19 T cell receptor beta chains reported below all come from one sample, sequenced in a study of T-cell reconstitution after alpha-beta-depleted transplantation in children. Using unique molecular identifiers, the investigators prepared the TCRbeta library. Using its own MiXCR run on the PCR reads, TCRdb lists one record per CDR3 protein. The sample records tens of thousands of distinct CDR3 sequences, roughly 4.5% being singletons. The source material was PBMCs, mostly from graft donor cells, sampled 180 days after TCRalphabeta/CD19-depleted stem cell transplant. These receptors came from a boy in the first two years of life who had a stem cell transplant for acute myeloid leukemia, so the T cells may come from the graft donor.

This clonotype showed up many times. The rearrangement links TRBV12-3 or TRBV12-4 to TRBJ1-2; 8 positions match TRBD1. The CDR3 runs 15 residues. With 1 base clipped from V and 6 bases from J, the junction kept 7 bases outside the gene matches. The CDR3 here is CASSLGQGTVNGYTF. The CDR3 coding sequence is TGTGCCAGCAGTTTAGGACAGGGGACCGTAAATGGCTACACCTTC.

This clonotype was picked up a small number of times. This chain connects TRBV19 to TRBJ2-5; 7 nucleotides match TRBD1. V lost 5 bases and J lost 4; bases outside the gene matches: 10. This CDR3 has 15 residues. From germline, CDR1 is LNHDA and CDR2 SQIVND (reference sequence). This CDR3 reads CASSLGQTKRETQYF. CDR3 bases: TGTGCCAGTAGTCTGGGACAGACAAAACGAGAGACCCAGTACTTC.

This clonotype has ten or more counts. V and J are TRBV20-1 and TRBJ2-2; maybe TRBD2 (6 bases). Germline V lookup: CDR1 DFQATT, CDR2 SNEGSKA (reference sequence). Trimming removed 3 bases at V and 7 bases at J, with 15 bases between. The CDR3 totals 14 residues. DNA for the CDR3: TGCAGTGCTAGGGTGGGGGGAAAGAACGGGGAGCTGTTTTTT. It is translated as CSARVGGKNGELFF.

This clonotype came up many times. The CDR3 here is CASSPLGGGYEQYF. CDR3 nucleotides: TGTGCCAGCAGCCCCTTAGGCGGCGGCTACGAGCAGTACTTC. V is TRBV7-2 and J is TRBJ2-7; D not resolved. The length of the CDR3 is 14 residues. Deletions cut 5 bases from V and 3 bases from J, with 14 bases between. Germline CDR1 and CDR2: SGHTA and FQGNSA.

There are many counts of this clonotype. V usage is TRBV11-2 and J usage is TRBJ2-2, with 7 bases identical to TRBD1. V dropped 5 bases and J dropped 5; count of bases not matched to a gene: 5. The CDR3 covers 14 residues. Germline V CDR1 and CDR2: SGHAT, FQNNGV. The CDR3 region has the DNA TGTGCCAGCAGCCCCCGACAGGGAACCGGGGAGCTGTTTTTT. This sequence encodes CASSPRQGTGELFF.

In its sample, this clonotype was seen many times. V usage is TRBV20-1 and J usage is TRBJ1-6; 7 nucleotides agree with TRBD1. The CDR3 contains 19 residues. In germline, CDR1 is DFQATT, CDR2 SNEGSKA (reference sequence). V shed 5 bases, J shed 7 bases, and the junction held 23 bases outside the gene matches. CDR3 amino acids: CSAGHSATGRLAGNSPLHF. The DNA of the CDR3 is TGCAGTGCTGGACACTCAGCGACAGGGCGTTTAGCGGGCAATTCACCCCTCCACTTT.

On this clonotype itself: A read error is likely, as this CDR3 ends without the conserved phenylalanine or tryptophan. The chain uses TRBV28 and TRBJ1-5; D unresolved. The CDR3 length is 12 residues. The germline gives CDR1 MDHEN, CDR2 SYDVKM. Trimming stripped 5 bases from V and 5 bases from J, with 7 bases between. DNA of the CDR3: TGTGCCAGCAGTCCGCGGGATCAGCCCCAGCATTCT. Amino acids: CASSPRDQPQHS.

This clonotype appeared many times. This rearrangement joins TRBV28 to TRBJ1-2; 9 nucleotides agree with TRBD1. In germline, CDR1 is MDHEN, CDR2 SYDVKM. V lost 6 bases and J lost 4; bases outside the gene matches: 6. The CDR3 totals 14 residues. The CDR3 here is CASSLEDRGYGYTF. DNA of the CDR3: TGTGCCAGCAGCCTGGAGGACAGGGGCTATGGCTACACCTTC.

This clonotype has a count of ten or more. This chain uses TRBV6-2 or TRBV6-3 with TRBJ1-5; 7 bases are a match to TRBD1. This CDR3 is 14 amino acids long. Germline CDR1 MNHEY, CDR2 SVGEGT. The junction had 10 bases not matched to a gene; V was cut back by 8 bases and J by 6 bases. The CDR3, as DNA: TGTGCCAGCTACGACAGGGTGTACGGTCAGCCCCAGCATTTT. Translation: CASYDRVYGQPQHF.

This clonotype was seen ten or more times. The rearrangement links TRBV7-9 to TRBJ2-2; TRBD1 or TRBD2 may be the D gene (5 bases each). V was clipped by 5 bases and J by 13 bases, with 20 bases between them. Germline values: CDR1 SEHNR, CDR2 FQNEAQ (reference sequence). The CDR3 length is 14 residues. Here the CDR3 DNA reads TGTGCCAGCAGCCTCACCGGGACGACCAAGGGGCTGTTTTTT. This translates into CASSLTGTTKGLFF.

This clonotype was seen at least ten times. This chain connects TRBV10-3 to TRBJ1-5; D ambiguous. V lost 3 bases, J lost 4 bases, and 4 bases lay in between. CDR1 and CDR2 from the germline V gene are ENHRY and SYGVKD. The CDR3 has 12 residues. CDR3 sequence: CAISDLNQPQHF. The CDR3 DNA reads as TGTGCCATCAGTGACCTGAATCAGCCCCAGCATTTT.

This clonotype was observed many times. In nucleotides, the CDR3 is TGCGCCAGCAGCTGGACAGAGCTAAATTCACCCCTCCACTTT. It codes for CASSWTELNSPLHF. The chain employs TRBV5-1 and TRBJ1-6, with D possibly matching TRBD1 (6 bases). The V gene's germline CDR1 is SGHRS and CDR2 YFSETQ. V lost 3 bases and J lost 7, with 11 bases in between. This CDR3 region has 14 residues.

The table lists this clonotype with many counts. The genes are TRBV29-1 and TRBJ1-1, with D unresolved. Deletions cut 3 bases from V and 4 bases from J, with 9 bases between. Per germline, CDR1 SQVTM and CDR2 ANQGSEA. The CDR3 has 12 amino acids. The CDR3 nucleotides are TGCAGCGTTGACGTCGTGGGCACTGAAGCTTTCTTT. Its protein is CSVDVVGTEAFF.

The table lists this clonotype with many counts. The CDR3 DNA reads as TGCAGCGTTTTATCGGGGGCCAACGTCCTGACTTTC. Protein sequence: CSVLSGANVLTF. V and J are TRBV29-1 and TRBJ2-6, with D unresolved. This CDR3 has 12 amino acids. V lost 5 bases to trimming and J lost 4 bases, with 6 bases between them. CDR1 and CDR2 (germline): SQVTM, ANQGSEA.

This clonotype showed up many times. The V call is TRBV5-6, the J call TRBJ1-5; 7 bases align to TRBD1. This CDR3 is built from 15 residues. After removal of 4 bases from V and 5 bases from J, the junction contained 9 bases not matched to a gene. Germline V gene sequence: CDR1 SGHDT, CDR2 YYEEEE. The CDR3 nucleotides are TGTGCCAGCAGCCAGACAGGGCGCGGTGATCAGCCCCAGCATTTT. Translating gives CASSQTGRGDQPQHF.

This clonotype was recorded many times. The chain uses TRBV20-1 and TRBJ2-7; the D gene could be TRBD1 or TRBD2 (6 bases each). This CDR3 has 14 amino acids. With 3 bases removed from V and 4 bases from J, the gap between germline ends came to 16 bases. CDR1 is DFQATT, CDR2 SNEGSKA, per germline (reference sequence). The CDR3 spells CSARGGHLLYEQYV. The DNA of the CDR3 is TGCAGTGCTAGGGGGGGACACCTTTTGTACGAGCAGTACGTC.

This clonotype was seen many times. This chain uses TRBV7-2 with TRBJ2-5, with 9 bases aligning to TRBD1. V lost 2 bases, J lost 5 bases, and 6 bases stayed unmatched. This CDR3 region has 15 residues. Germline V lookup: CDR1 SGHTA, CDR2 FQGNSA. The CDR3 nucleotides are TGTGCCAGCAGCTTACACAGGGGGCGCGAGGAGACCCAGTACTTC. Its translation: CASSLHRGREETQYF.

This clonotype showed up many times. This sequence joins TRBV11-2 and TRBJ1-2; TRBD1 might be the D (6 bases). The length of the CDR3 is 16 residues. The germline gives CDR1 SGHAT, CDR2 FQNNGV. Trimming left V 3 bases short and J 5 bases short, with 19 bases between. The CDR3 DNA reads TGTGCCAGCAGCTTGGACAGTCTTTCCCAAGTATATGGCTACACCTTC. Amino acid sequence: CASSLDSLSQVYGYTF.

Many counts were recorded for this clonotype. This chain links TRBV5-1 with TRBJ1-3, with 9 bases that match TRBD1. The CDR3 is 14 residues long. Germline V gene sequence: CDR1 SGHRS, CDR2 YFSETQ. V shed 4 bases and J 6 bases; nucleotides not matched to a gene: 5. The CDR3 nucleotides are TGCGCCAGCAGCAAGATACAGGGGGCAAACACCATATATTTT. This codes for CASSKIQGANTIYF.